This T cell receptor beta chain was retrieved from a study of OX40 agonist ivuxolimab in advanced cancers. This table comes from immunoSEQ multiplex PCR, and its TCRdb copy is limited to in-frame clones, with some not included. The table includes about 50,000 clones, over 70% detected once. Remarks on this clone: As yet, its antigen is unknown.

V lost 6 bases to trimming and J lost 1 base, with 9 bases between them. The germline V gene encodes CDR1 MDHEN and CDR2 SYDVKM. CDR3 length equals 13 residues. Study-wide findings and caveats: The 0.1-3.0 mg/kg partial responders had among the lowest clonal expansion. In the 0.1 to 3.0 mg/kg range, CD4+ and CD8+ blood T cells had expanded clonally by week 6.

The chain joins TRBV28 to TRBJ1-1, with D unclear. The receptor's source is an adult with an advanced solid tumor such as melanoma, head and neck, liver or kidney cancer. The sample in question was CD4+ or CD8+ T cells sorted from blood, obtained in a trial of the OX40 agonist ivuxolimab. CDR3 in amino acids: CASRSTKNTEAFF. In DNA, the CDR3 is TGTGCCAGCAGGTCTACCAAGAACACTGAAGCTTTCTTT.